A single TCR beta chain is shown here with its context. Its antigen remains unknown. Looked up from germline, CDR1 is MGHDK and CDR2 is SYGVNS. The CDR3 runs to 15 residues. Primers included in the PCR were 60 Vbeta and 13 Jbeta primers. Sequencing used immunoSEQ multiplex PCR; TCRdb keeps in-frame clones, though not all of them. The sample lists 90,000 to 120,000 clones, around 72% occurring once. This specimen comes from a study of cytomegalovirus exposure and HLA in healthy donors. Study-wide findings and caveats: Clonal expansion, a later analysis showed, was greater in HLA-associated TCR beta chains than in equally common others.

The sequenced sample was PBMCs. The source is a woman aged 40 to 50 in good health and CMV-seropositive. The chain combines TRBV25-1 with TRBJ2-5; 7 bases are a match to TRBD2. Judging by the DNA end, TRBJ2-7 fits better; the J call may be wrong. The CDR3 loop is CASSALTSLSYEQYF. Here the CDR3 DNA reads TGTGCCAGCAGTGCCCTGACTAGCCTTTCCTACGAGCAGTACTTC.